This T cell receptor (beta chain) is from a study of post-analysis software for immune sequencing data. Study-level information: Progressive-relapsing, secondary progressive and relapsing-remitting multiple sclerosis were among the disease courses included. General study points: Four to six TRBV segments, including TRBV5-6, TRBV5-1 and TRBV20-1, were more frequent in patients than controls. Co-batched samples clustered tightly together by F measure.

The CDR3 has 15 amino acids. The V gene's germline CDR1 is SGHTA and CDR2 FQGNSA. J was trimmed by 4 bases and V by 0 bases; bases with no gene match: 3. As concerns this clonotype: Its specificity is not known.

Included in the TCR beta cDNA libraries were unique molecular identifiers. TCRdb re-called the PCR reads with MiXCR, one entry per CDR3 protein. There are some 890,000 distinct CDR3 sequences in the sample; about 53% occur only once, and roughly 4.4% lies in the top ten. The V gene is TRBV7-2, the J gene TRBJ2-7, with 10 bases fitting TRBD2. The clonotype originates from a girl aged 10-17 years with multiple sclerosis. Sequencing input: blood. The CDR3 region is CASSLATSGVYEQYF. In DNA, the CDR3 is TGTGCCAGCAGCTTAGCTACTAGCGGGGTGTACGAGCAGTACTTC.